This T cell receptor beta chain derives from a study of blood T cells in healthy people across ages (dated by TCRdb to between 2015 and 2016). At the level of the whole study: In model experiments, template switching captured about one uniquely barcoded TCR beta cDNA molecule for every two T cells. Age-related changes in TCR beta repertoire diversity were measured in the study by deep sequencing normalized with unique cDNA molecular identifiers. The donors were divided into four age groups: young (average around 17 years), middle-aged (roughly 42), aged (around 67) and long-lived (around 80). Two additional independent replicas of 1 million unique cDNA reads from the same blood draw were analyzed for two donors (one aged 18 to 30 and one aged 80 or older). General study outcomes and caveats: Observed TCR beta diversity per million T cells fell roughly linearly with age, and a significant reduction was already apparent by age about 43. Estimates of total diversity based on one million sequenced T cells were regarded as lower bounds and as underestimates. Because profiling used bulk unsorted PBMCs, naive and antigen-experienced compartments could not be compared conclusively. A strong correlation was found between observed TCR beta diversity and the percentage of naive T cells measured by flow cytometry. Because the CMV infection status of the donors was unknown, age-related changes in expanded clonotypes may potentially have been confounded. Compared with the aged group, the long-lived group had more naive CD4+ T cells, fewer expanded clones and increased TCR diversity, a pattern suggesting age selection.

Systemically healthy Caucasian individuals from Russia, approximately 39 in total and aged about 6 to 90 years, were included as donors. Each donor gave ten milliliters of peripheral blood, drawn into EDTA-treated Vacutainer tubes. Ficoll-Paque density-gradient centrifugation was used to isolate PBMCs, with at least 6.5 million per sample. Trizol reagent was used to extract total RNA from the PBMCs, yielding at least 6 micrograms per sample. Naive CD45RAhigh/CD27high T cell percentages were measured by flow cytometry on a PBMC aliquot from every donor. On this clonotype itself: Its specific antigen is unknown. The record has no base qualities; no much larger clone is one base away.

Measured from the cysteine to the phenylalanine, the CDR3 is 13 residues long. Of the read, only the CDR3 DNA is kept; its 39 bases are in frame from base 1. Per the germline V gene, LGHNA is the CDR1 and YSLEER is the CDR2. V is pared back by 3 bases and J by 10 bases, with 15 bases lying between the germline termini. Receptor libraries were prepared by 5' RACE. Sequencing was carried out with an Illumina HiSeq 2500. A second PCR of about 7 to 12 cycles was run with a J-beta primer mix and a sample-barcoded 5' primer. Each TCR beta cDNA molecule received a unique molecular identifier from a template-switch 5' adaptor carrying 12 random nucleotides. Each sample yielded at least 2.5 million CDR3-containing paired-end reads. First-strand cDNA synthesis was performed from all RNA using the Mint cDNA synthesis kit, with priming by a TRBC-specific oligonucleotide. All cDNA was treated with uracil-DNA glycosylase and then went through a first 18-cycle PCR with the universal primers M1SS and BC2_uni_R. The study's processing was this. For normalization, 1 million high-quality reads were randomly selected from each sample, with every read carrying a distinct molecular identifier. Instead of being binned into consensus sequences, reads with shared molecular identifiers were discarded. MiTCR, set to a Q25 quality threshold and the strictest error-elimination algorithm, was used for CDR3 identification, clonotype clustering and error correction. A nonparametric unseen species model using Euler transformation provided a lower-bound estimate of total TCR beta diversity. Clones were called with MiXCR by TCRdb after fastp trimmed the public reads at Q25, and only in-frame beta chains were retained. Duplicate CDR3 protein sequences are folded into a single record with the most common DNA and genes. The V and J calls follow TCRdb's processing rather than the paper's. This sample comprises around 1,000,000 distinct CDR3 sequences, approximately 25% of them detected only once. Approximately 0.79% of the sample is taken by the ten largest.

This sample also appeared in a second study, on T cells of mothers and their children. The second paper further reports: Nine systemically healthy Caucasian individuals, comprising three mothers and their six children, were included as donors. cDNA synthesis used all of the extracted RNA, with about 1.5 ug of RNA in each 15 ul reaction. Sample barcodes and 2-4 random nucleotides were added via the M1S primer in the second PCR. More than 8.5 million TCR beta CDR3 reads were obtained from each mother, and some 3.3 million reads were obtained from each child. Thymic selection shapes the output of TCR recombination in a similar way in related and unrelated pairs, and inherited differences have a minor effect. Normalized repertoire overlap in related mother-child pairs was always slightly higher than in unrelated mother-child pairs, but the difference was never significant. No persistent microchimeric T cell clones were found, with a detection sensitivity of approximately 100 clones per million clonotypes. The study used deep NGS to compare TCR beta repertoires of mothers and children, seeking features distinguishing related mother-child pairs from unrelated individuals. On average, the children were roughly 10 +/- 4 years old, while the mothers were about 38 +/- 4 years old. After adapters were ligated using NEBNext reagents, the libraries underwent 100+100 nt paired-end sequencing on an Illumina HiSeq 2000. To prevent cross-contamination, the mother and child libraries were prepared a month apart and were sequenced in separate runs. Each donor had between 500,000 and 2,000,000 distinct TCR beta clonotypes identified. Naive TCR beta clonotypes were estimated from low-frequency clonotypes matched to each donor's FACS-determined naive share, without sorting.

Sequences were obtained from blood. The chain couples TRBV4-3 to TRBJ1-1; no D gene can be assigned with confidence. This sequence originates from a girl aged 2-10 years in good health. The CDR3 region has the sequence CASSQDLGRRAFF. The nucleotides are TGCGCCAGCAGCCAGGACTTGGGGAGGAGAGCTTTCTTT.